Below, 6 T cell receptor beta chains from the same sample are listed, as sequenced in a study of Graves' ophthalmopathy and Graves' hyperthyroidism. From RNA, the CDR3 regions of TCR beta chains were amplified and sequenced. The workflow started with a first-round RT-PCR run with HTBI primers and then moved on to a second-round multiplex PCR. TCRdb reprocessed the multiplex PCR reads with MiXCR, giving one entry per CDR3 protein. This sample yields 1 million to 1.3 million distinct CDR3 sequences, of which 35% to 40% are seen a single time; around 10% belongs to the top ten. Sequencing was performed on peripheral blood or thyroid tissue (not recorded which). The receptor source for this set is an adult man with Graves' hyperthyroidism.

This clonotype has only a few counts. The J gene is TRBJ1-1, the V gene TRBV6-5, with D uncertain. This CDR3 is built from 14 residues. The germline V gene encodes CDR1 MNHEY and CDR2 SVGAGI. V was clipped by 0 bases and J by 5 bases, with 10 bases between them. Here the CDR3 reads CASSYSGGKTEAFF. The CDR3 nucleotides read TGTGCCAGCAGTTACTCTGGAGGGAAAACTGAAGCTTTCTTT.

This clonotype showed up many times. This chain connects TRBV20-1 to TRBJ1-2; 7 bases fit TRBD1. With 2 bases clipped from V and 0 bases from J, the junction kept 3 bases outside the gene matches. CDR3 length: 14 residues. The germline gives CDR1 DFQATT, CDR2 SNEGSKA (reference sequence). CDR3 sequence (DNA): TGCAGTGCTAGAAGGGACAGCGCTAACTATGGCTACACCTTC. It is translated as CSARRDSANYGYTF.

As to this clonotype: At one end the junction does not follow the germline gene, possibly because of a read error. This chain uses TRBV29-1 with TRBJ2-5, with D perhaps matching TRBD1 (6 bases). Germline V gives CDR1 SQVTM, CDR2 ANQGSEA. This CDR3 region has 13 residues. CDR3 sequence: CSVEGTAQEAQYF. DNA for the CDR3: TGCAGCGTTGAAGGGACAGCCCAAGAGGCCCAGTACTTC.

V gene TRBV10-3 combines with J gene TRBJ1-1; no firm D call. The CDR3 has 14 amino acids. Germline V gene sequence: CDR1 ENHRY, CDR2 SYGVKD. V lost 6 bases and J lost 1, with 12 bases in between. The CDR3 DNA sequence: TGTGCCATCAGGGTCTCGAAGGAGAACACTGAAGCTTTCTTT. Amino acid sequence: CAIRVSKENTEAFF.

The sample holds many counts of this clonotype. The chain couples TRBV6-6 to TRBJ1-2; tentatively, D is TRBD1 (5 bases). V was clipped by 9 bases and J by 8 bases, with 22 bases between them. The CDR3 sequence is 14 residues long. Germline CDR1 reads MNHNY; CDR2 reads SVGAGI (reference sequence). The CDR3 coding sequence is TGTGCCAGTCGAGTCCGGGACCCAACCGGGGGCTACACCTTC. Its translation: CASRVRDPTGGYTF.

As DNA, the CDR3 is TGTGCCAGCGCCTCGGGGGGAACCCCAACTACGCTGCTGGCACAGCATTTT. Its translation: CASASGGTPTTLLAQHF. The J gene is TRBJ1-5, the V gene TRBV28, with D perhaps TRBD1 (5 bases). This CDR3 has 17 residues. Trimming removed 8 bases at V and 13 bases at J, with 33 bases between. Germline CDR1 is MDHEN and CDR2 is SYDVKM.